Listed below are T cell receptor beta chains from one sample, sequenced in a study of vaccination and CD4 T cells after COVID-19. TCRdb recomputed calls from the PCR reads with MiXCR, one row per CDR3 protein. The sample includes about 17,000 distinct CDR3 sequences, around 30% of them seen just once. Which antigens these TCRs recognize remains unknown. Sequenced sample: cultured CD4+ T cells from blood. The receptor source for this set is a human donor with COVID-19. CDR3s include the opening cysteine and the closing phenylalanine or tryptophan. D genes are given only for firm matches. Clone sizes are given selectively: once, few, many, or a class where the clone is expanded.

cdr3_length	d_call	clone_size	v_call	j_call	cdr3_nt	cdr3_aa
15	-	-	TRBV9	TRBJ2-2	TGTGCCAGCAGCGTAGCAGGTCTGAGCACCGGGGAGCTGTTTTTT	CASSVAGLSTGELFF
14	TRBD1	few	TRBV7-2	TRBJ1-2	TGTGCCAGCAGCTCCATCGGACAGGGGTATGGCTACACCTTC	CASSSIGQGYGYTF
19	TRBD1	few	TRBV19	TRBJ1-6	TGTGCCAGTAGTGAGCCGCTTGTGACAGGGCACTCCTATAATTCACCCCTCCACTTT	CASSEPLVTGHSYNSPLHF
15	TRBD1	medium-sized	TRBV7-2	TRBJ1-2	TGTGCCAGCAGCTTAGGGACAGGGGGCGCCTATGGCTACACCTTC	CASSLGTGGAYGYTF
16	TRBD2	-	TRBV7-2	TRBJ2-1	TGTGCCAGCAGCATGCCATTGGGACTAGCCAACAATGAGCAGTTCTTC	CASSMPLGLANNEQFF
15	-	-	TRBV6-1	TRBJ1-3	TGTGCCAGCAGTGAGCAGGGGACGGCTGGAAACACCATATATTTT	CASSEQGTAGNTIYF
15	-	few	TRBV5-6	TRBJ1-2	TGTGCCAGCAGCTTGGTACACCAAGCTAACTATGGCTACACCTTC	CASSLVHQANYGYTF
13	TRBD1	few	TRBV20-1	TRBJ1-4	TGCAGTGCTAGTAGGCAGGGGGGGGAAAAACTGTTTTTT	CSASRQGGEKLFF
14	-	few	TRBV20-1	TRBJ1-2	TGCAGTGCTAGCCTCGGCCAAGACCCCTATGGCTACACCTTC	CSASLGQDPYGYTF
14	-	few	TRBV7-6	TRBJ2-7	TGTGCCAGCAGCGTCACAGGGACCTCTACGACGCAGTACTTC	CASSVTGTSTTQYF
15	TRBD1	-	TRBV2	TRBJ1-5	TGTGCCAGCAGTGAATCCCCGGGACAGATACAGCCCCAGCATTTT	CASSESPGQIQPQHF
13	TRBD1	few	TRBV15	TRBJ1-5	TGTGCCACCAGCGACAGGGGAGATCAGCCCCAGCATTTT	CATSDRGDQPQHF
13	-	few	TRBV9	TRBJ1-1	TGTGCCAGCAGCGCGACCCTGAACACTGAAGCTTTCTTT	CASSATLNTEAFF
15	-	few	TRBV7-3	TRBJ1-1	TGTGCCAGCAGCTTAAGTCCAGGGAAGAACACTGAAGCTTTCTTT	CASSLSPGKNTEAFF
16	TRBD1	few	TRBV19	TRBJ1-2	TGTGCCAGTAGTAGGCGGACAGGGGATAGTAACTATGGCTACACCTTC	CASSRRTGDSNYGYTF
12	-	medium-sized	TRBV20-1	TRBJ1-5	TGCAGTGCCAGACATACCAATCAGCCCCAGCATTTT	CSARHTNQPQHF
15	-	few	TRBV12-3/TRBV12-4	TRBJ2-2	TGTGCCAGCAGCAACGACAGGAGTTCCACCGGGGAGCTGTTTTTT	CASSNDRSSTGELFF
14	-	-	TRBV7-9	TRBJ1-2	TGTGCCAGCAGCTCAGGGGCAGGGCTGGATGGCTACACCTTC	CASSSGAGLDGYTF
13	-	few	TRBV6-5	TRBJ1-2	TGTGCCAGCAGTTACGACAGTAACTATGGCTACACCTTC	CASSYDSNYGYTF
17	-	-	TRBV5-6	TRBJ1-6	TGTGCCAGCAGCGTGCACCAAGGGGGTGTCTATAATTCACCCCTCCACTTT	CASSVHQGGVYNSPLHF
17	-	few	TRBV6-1	TRBJ1-1	TGTGCCAGCAGCCCCGAATGGACGGGGACATTAAACACTGAAGCTTTCTTT	CASSPEWTGTLNTEAFF
13	-	few	TRBV30	TRBJ1-1	TGTGCCTGGTCTCTTGGATCAAACACTGAAGCTTTCTTT	CAWSLGSNTEAFF
15	-	few	TRBV7-9	TRBJ2-1	TGTGCCAGCAGCCAGCTGGCAGGGGGGTACAATGAGCAGTTCTTC	CASSQLAGGYNEQFF
13	-	few	TRBV6-1	TRBJ2-1	TGTGCCTCCCGGGAGCAACCCTACAATGAGCAGTTCTTC	CASREQPYNEQFF
15	-	-	TRBV7-2	TRBJ1-5	TGTGCCAGCAGCTCCGGGGGCAGAGGATATCAGCCCCAGCATTTT	CASSSGGRGYQPQHF
14	-	few	TRBV25-1	TRBJ1-2	TGTGCCAGCAGTGAATCGGGCACGCACTATGGCTACACCTTC	CASSESGTHYGYTF
13	-	-	TRBV19	TRBJ2-3	TGTGCCAGTAGGTTTGGGGGTACAGATACGCAGTATTTT	CASRFGGTDTQYF
19	TRBD1	few	TRBV19	TRBJ1-2	TGTGCCAGTAGTTCCACCGGGGGGCGGACAGGGGCCAGGAGCTATGGCTACACCTTC	CASSSTGGRTGARSYGYTF
14	TRBD1	-	TRBV28	TRBJ1-2	TGTGCCAGCAAACCGACAACAGGGGGCGATGGCTACACCTTC	CASKPTTGGDGYTF
16	TRBD2	-	TRBV25-1	TRBJ2-1	TGTGCCAGCAGTGGGACTAGCGGGGCCCGTAACAATGAGCAGTTCTTC	CASSGTSGARNNEQFF
19	-	few	TRBV5-8	TRBJ1-5	TGTGCCAGCAGACTATTTGGGGGGTCAAGTGGTACGGGCAATCAGCCCCAGCATTTT	CASRLFGGSSGTGNQPQHF
17	-	-	TRBV7-9	TRBJ1-2	TGTGCCAGCAGTCCCGGGCTGACAGCCTCCGTGGGCTATGGCTACACCTTC	CASSPGLTASVGYGYTF
15	-	once	TRBV5-1	TRBJ1-6	TGCGCCAGCAGCTTGGACCAGGGTTCGAGGTCACCCCTCCACTTT	CASSLDQGSRSPLHF
14	-	-	TRBV12-2	TRBJ2-3	TGTGCAAGTCGCTCGGGACTAGCGGGAGATACGCAGTATTTT	CASRSGLAGDTQYF
13	-	few	TRBV30	TRBJ1-1	TGTGCCTGGATGGCGTGGGGGAGCACTGAAGCTTTCTTT	CAWMAWGSTEAFF
13	-	few	TRBV6-5	TRBJ1-2	TGTGCCAGCAGTTACCAATCGGGGAGCGGCTACACCTTC	CASSYQSGSGYTF
14	TRBD2	few	TRBV6-4	TRBJ2-3	TGTGCCAGCACCATACTAGCGCGCCTAGATACGCAGTATTTT	CASTILARLDTQYF
14	-	-	TRBV4-2	TRBJ1-6	TGTGCCAGCAGCCAAGAGGGCGGGAATTCACCCCTCCACTTT	CASSQEGGNSPLHF
12	-	-	TRBV6-5	TRBJ2-7	TGTGCCAGCAGTTACGGAACCTACGAGCAGTACTTC	CASSYGTYEQYF
15	TRBD2	-	TRBV4-2	TRBJ2-5	TGTGCCAGCAGCCAAGAGCGGGGGGGCCAAGAGACCCAGTACTTC	CASSQERGGQETQYF
13	-	-	TRBV6-1	TRBJ2-2	TGTGCCAGCAGACGGGGTGGCCCCGGGGAGCTGTTTTTT	CASRRGGPGELFF
15	TRBD2	-	TRBV2	TRBJ2-1	TGTGCCAGCAGTGATTGGAGCGGGGGGGCCAATGAGCAGTTCTTC	CASSDWSGGANEQFF
11	-	few	TRBV7-6	TRBJ2-7	TGTGCCAGCAGCTCGAGGGGCGAGCAGTACTTC	CASSSRGEQYF
13	-	once	TRBV5-6	TRBJ1-1	TGTGCCAGCAGCTTGGGGGGGGGCACTGAAGCTTTCTTT	CASSLGGGTEAFF
15	-	-	TRBV12-3/TRBV12-4	TRBJ1-4	TGTGCCAGCAGTTTAGCTGGGGGGGCTAATGAAAAACTGTTTTTT	CASSLAGGANEKLFF
14	-	-	TRBV7-2	TRBJ2-5	TGTGCCAGCAGCTCCACTCACGGGGAAGAGACCCAGTACTTC	CASSSTHGEETQYF
14	TRBD2	-	TRBV6-4	TRBJ2-1	TGTGCCAGCAGTGACAGGGAGGGGTACAATGAGCAGTTCTTC	CASSDREGYNEQFF
13	-	few	TRBV6-2/TRBV6-3	TRBJ1-5	TGTGCCAGCAGTTATGTGGGGGCTCAGCCCCAGCATTTT	CASSYVGAQPQHF